This T cell receptor beta chain comes out of a study of blood T cell repertoires in COVID-19. As for the study in general: The United States, Italy and Spain supplied acute and convalescent COVID-19 samples. T cells, B-cell-depleted T cells, or PBMCs provided the cDNA or gDNA that served as material.

The CDR3 has 17 amino acids. In germline, CDR1 is LGHNA, CDR2 YSLEER. Trimming removed 0 bases from V and 6 bases from J; junction bases left unmatched: 5. Original analysis: Reference gene primer amplification in the assay estimated nucleated cell counts. Measured with immunoSEQ multiplex PCR; TCRdb has only the in-frame clones, and not every one. V, J and clone size were drawn from that table, and D and trimming were deduced from the DNA. The sample consists of roughly 53,000 clones, 77% of them appearing once. This clone was observed a few times. The rearrangement uses TRBV4-3 and TRBJ2-1, with 13 bases fitting TRBD2. What was sequenced was peripheral blood. This TCR was sampled from a man in his sixties or seventies with active or convalescent COVID-19. This CDR3 is CASSQDPGTSGINEQFF. In DNA, the CDR3 is TGCGCCAGCAGCCAAGACCCCGGGACTAGCGGGATCAATGAGCAGTTCTTC.